The 2 T cell receptor beta chains below come from one sample, sequenced in a study of blood T cells in healthy people across ages. For the second PCR, which ran for roughly 7 to 11 cycles, a sample-barcoded 5' primer and a J-beta primer mix were used. TCRdb itself ran the 5' RACE reads through MiXCR, one entry per CDR3 protein. The sample lists approximately 1,000,000 distinct CDR3 sequences, approximately 38% occurring once. Sequencing was carried out using blood. These receptor sequences come from a man aged 18 to 29 in good health.

The table lists this clonotype with a few counts. The CDR3 sequence: CSASLRGSNQPQHF. CDR3 in DNA: TGCAGTGCTAGCTTAAGGGGAAGCAATCAGCCCCAGCATTTT. The chain couples TRBV20-1 to TRBJ1-5, with a possible D match to TRBD1 (5 bases). Germline V gives CDR1 DFQATT, CDR2 SNEGSKA (reference sequence). V lost 3 bases to trimming and J lost 1 base, with 10 bases between them. The CDR3 extends over 14 amino acids.

The chain recombines TRBV7-3 with TRBJ2-2; possibly TRBD1 or TRBD2 for D (5 bases each). The V end was cut by 5 bases, the J end by 4 bases, with 14 bases between. CDR3 length: 15 residues. Per germline, CDR1 SGHTA and CDR2 FQGTGA. The CDR3 DNA follows: TGTGCCAGCAGCCTACTGGGGGACCTCACCGGGGAGCTGTTTTTT. Its protein product is CASSLLGDLTGELFF.